A selection of T cell receptor beta chains follows, all from one sample in a study of control samples from healthy donors and cancer patients. Clones were read by immunoSEQ multiplex PCR, and TCRdb kept only the in-frame ones, dropping some. This sample has about 95,000 clones, with about 85% found just once. The sequenced sample was blood. These TCRs come from a woman between 65 and 79 years old in good health. CDR3s include the opening cysteine and the closing phenylalanine or tryptophan. A D gene is named only where the DNA matches it firmly. Rows may omit the clone size; those that give it use once, few, many or a size class.

CASKIQGDYGYTF,TGTGCCAGTAAGATTCAGGGAGACTATGGCTACACCTTC,TRBV19,NA,TRBJ1-2,NA
CASSYSSTGVGQFF,TGTGCCAGCAGTTACTCGAGTACGGGGGTGGGACAGTTCTTC,TRBV6-5,NA,TRBJ2-1,NA
CASSHLNRGTYEQYF,TGTGCCAGCAGCCACCTGAACAGGGGTACCTACGAGCAGTACTTC,TRBV3-1/TRBV3-2,NA,TRBJ2-7,TRBD1
CASRLGQVGNSPLHF,TGCGCCAGCCGCCTCGGACAGGTGGGGAATTCACCCCTCCACTTT,TRBV10-2,few,TRBJ1-6,TRBD1
CASSFTSGRRYF,TGTGCCAGCAGCTTTACTAGCGGGAGGAGGTATTTT,TRBV7-9,NA,TRBJ2-3,TRBD2
CASSLGPTTNTEAFF,TGTGCCAGCAGCTTGGGACCGACGACGAACACTGAAGCTTTCTTT,TRBV5-4,NA,TRBJ1-1,NA
CASSRTVSYEQYF,TGTGCCAGCAGCCGGACAGTCTCCTACGAGCAGTACTTC,TRBV12-3/TRBV12-4,NA,TRBJ2-7,NA
CASSVDRGLGGYTF,TGTGCCAGTAGTGTGGACAGGGGGCTCGGAGGCTACACCTTC,TRBV19,once,TRBJ1-2,TRBD1
CASSYRRSANYGYTF,TGTGCCAGCAGCTATCGACGGTCCGCTAACTATGGCTACACCTTC,TRBV13,NA,TRBJ1-2,NA
CASSLFEQFF,TGTGCCAGCAGTTTATTTGAGCAGTTCTTC,TRBV12-3/TRBV12-4,NA,TRBJ2-1,NA
CASSRGAAGPTDTQYF,TGTGCCAGCAGCCGGGGGGCGGCGGGCCCCACAGATACGCAGTATTTT,TRBV3-1/TRBV3-2,NA,TRBJ2-3,NA
CASSLDAANTEAFF,TGCGCCAGCAGCTTGGACGCAGCGAACACTGAAGCTTTCTTT,TRBV5-1,NA,TRBJ1-1,NA
CASRAPLGEQYF,TGTGCCAGCAGAGCCCCACTTGGCGAGCAGTACTTC,TRBV6-5,NA,TRBJ2-7,NA
CASSFRQNPFNYGYTF,TGTGCCAGTAGTTTTCGACAGAACCCTTTTAACTATGGCTACACCTTC,TRBV19,few,TRBJ1-2,NA
CASSRDRGNSPLHF,TGTGCCAGCTCACGGGACAGGGGGAATTCACCCCTCCACTTT,TRBV18,NA,TRBJ1-6,TRBD1
CASSQGMDYGYTF,TGCGCCAGCAGTCAGGGGATGGACTATGGCTACACCTTC,TRBV10-1,once,TRBJ1-2,NA
CSVGDRVYEQYF,TGCAGCGTTGGGGACAGGGTCTACGAGCAGTACTTC,TRBV29-1,NA,TRBJ2-7,TRBD1
CASSPRQGLDYGYTF,TGTGCCAGTAGTCCCCGACAGGGTTTGGACTATGGCTACACCTTC,TRBV19,NA,TRBJ1-2,TRBD1
CASSLGRTPGNTIYF,TGTGCCAGCAGCTTGGGTCGGACTCCTGGAAACACCATATATTTT,TRBV5-6,once,TRBJ1-3,NA
CATSRELPSGTLNEQFF,TGTGCCACCAGCAGAGAACTCCCGTCCGGGACCTTGAATGAGCAGTTCTTC,TRBV15,NA,TRBJ2-1,NA
CASSPFTGVLREKLFF,TGTGCCAGCAGCCCCTTTACTGGGGTTTTGAGAGAAAAACTGTTTTTT,TRBV11-2,NA,TRBJ1-4,NA
CASRPGTAPANQPQHF,TGTGCCAGCAGGCCGGGGACCGCCCCCGCAAATCAGCCCCAGCATTTT,TRBV27,NA,TRBJ1-5,NA
CASSLGLAGNTGELFF,TGTGCCAGCAGCTTAGGACTAGCGGGGAACACCGGGGAGCTGTTTTTT,TRBV11-2,NA,TRBJ2-2,TRBD2
CASSPGWGAKSSYEQYF,TGTGCCAGCAGTCCAGGGTGGGGGGCCAAGAGCTCCTACGAGCAGTACTTC,TRBV6-2/TRBV6-3,NA,TRBJ2-7,NA
CASSRRQHTEAFF,TGTGCCAGCAGCCGCCGTCAGCACACTGAAGCTTTCTTT,TRBV7-2,NA,TRBJ1-1,NA
CSASEAGGREQYF,TGCAGTGCTAGTGAAGCGGGGGGCCGCGAGCAGTACTTC,TRBV20-1,NA,TRBJ2-7,TRBD2
CASSQGTGTTNEKLFF,TGCGCCAGCAGCCAAGGGACAGGTACTACTAATGAAAAACTGTTTTTT,TRBV4-1,NA,TRBJ1-4,TRBD1
CASTEGGVNTEAFF,TGTGCCAGCACCGAAGGGGGGGTGAACACTGAAGCTTTCTTT,TRBV6-5,few,TRBJ1-1,NA
CASSLLATSGSAYEQYF,TGTGCCAGCAGCTTATTGGCGACTAGCGGTTCAGCCTACGAGCAGTACTTC,TRBV7-2,NA,TRBJ2-7,TRBD2
CASSPMRSRQGGGNTIYF,TGTGCCAGCAGCCCTATGAGATCACGGCAGGGCGGTGGAAACACCATATATTTT,TRBV7-2,NA,TRBJ1-3,NA
CASSLGQGDPPTF,TGTGCCAGCAGCCTCGGACAGGGGGACCCCCCCACCTTC,TRBV6-5,NA,TRBJ1-2,TRBD1
CASSLQSLAAAKNIQYF,TGCGCCAGCAGCCTCCAGTCACTAGCCGCAGCCAAAAACATTCAGTACTTC,TRBV4-1,NA,TRBJ2-4,NA
CASSRRQGDSGELFF,TGTGCCAGCAGCAGGCGGCAGGGGGACTCCGGGGAGCTGTTTTTT,TRBV6-5,once,TRBJ2-2,NA
CASSAGTGGNQPQHF,TGTGCCAGCAGTGCGGGGACAGGAGGAAATCAGCCCCAGCATTTT,TRBV2,NA,TRBJ1-5,TRBD1
CASSQDTGGNEQYF,TGTGCCAGCAGCCAAGATACAGGGGGAAACGAGCAGTACTTC,TRBV3-1/TRBV3-2,NA,TRBJ2-7,TRBD1
CASSYEGRADTQYF,TGTGCCAGCAGTTACGAGGGTAGGGCAGATACGCAGTATTTT,TRBV6-6,NA,TRBJ2-3,NA
CAWSVQVNTEAFF,TGTGCCTGGAGTGTACAGGTAAACACTGAAGCTTTCTTT,TRBV30,NA,TRBJ1-1,NA
CASSAPSAGSYEQYF,TGTGCCAGCAGCGCCCCTAGCGCCGGCTCCTACGAGCAGTACTTC,TRBV9,NA,TRBJ2-7,NA
CASSPGTGISPLHF,TGCGCCAGCAGCCCCGGGACAGGGATCTCACCCCTCCACTTT,TRBV5-1,NA,TRBJ1-6,TRBD1
CAISESGVSTDTQYF,TGTGCCATCAGTGAGTCTGGCGTTAGCACAGATACGCAGTATTTT,TRBV10-3,NA,TRBJ2-3,NA
CATSGQGRKETQYF,TGTGCCACATCGGGGCAGGGGAGGAAAGAGACCCAGTACTTC,TRBV11-2,few,TRBJ2-5,NA
CASSLSDREDGYTF,TGTGCCAGCAGCTTATCGGACAGGGAAGATGGCTACACCTTC,TRBV7-9,once,TRBJ1-2,TRBD1
CASSQNRGNTIYF,TGTGCCAGCAGCCAGAACCGTGGAAACACCATATATTTT,TRBV3-1/TRBV3-2,NA,TRBJ1-3,NA
CASSQGGHNYGYTF,TGTGCCAGCAGCCAAGGGGGGCATAACTATGGCTACACCTTC,TRBV14,NA,TRBJ1-2,NA
CASSLGGRTDTQYF,TGCGCCAGCAGCTTAGGAGGGCGTACAGATACGCAGTATTTT,TRBV5-1,NA,TRBJ2-3,NA
CASSEGVTMGAPLHF,TGTGCCAGCAGTGAAGGGGTGACAATGGGGGCACCCCTCCACTTT,TRBV2,NA,TRBJ1-6,NA
CASTSGGQINYGYTF,TGTGCCAGTACGTCCGGGGGACAGATAAACTATGGCTACACCTTC,TRBV19,NA,TRBJ1-2,TRBD1
CASSQGNRDQRLAKNIQYF,TGTGCCAGCAGCCAAGGGAACCGGGACCAACGCCTAGCCAAAAACATTCAGTACTTC,TRBV4-2,NA,TRBJ2-4,NA
CASSLQPSGNTIYF,TGTGCCAGCAGTCTTCAGCCCTCTGGAAACACCATATATTTT,TRBV7-2,NA,TRBJ1-3,NA
CATSRGGSYGYTF,TGTGCCACCAGCAGGGGAGGAAGCTATGGCTACACCTTC,TRBV15,NA,TRBJ1-2,NA
CASSFPGANVLTF,TGTGCCAGCAGTTTTCCCGGGGCCAACGTCCTGACTTTC,TRBV27,NA,TRBJ2-6,NA
CASSFTGQGVSSNTGELFF,TGTGCCAGCAGCTTTACGGGACAGGGGGTTTCTTCGAACACCGGGGAGCTGTTTTTT,TRBV7-9,NA,TRBJ2-2,TRBD1
CASSFTVMNTEAFF,TGTGCCAGCAGTTTCACGGTGATGAACACTGAAGCTTTCTTT,TRBV27,once,TRBJ1-1,NA
CASSVFDRVGRNGYTF,TGTGCCAGCAGCGTTTTTGATCGGGTAGGGAGGAATGGCTACACCTTC,TRBV9,NA,TRBJ1-2,NA
CAWSVGAPSYEQYF,TGTGCCTGGAGTGTCGGGGCTCCATCCTACGAGCAGTACTTC,TRBV30,few,TRBJ2-7,NA